The 17 T cell receptor beta chains presented below share a single source sample, sequenced in a study of shared clonotypes between healthy human individuals. Only in-frame clones appear in the TCRdb table, and some are missing; sequencing was by immunoSEQ multiplex PCR. The repertoire holds 2 million to 3 million clones, with 90% to 95% as singletons. The sequencing input was naive CD4+ T cells from PBMCs. Subset denoted: CD45RA+ positively selected. These receptors came from a man aged 18-30 years in good health. Some clones in this sample may be carry-over from other donors' samples.

This clone was detected once. This sequence joins TRBV6-4 and TRBJ2-3; TRBD1 aligns across 7 bases. The germline CDR1 and CDR2 sequences are MRHNA and SNTAGT. V lost 5 bases, J lost 6 bases, and 5 bases stayed unmatched. This CDR3 region has 13 residues. Here the CDR3 reads CASSPTGRDTQYF. The DNA for the CDR3 is TGTGCCAGCAGTCCGACAGGGCGGGATACGCAGTATTTT.

The V call is TRBV19, the J call TRBJ2-1; D not resolved. Germline-derived CDR1 and CDR2 are LNHDA and SQIVND (reference sequence). V was clipped by 7 bases and J by 6 bases, with 13 bases between them. This CDR3 has 13 amino acids. This CDR3 is CASTSLIGNEQFF. The CDR3 DNA is TGTGCCAGTACCTCCCTAATCGGCAATGAGCAGTTCTTC.

As concerns this clone: The same CDR3 can be traced to other DNA sequences in this sample. The CDR3 reads CASSYSVGSGNTIYF. The CDR3 DNA sequence: TGTGCCAGCAGTTACTCTGTCGGCTCTGGAAACACCATATATTTT. The chain joins TRBV6-5 to TRBJ1-3; D ambiguous. The V and J ends lost 0 bases and 0 bases respectively, with 6 bases between them. The length of the CDR3 is 15 residues. Germline CDR1 reads MNHEY; CDR2 reads SVGAGI.

The rearrangement joins TRBV4-2 to TRBJ2-7; 7 nucleotides align to TRBD1. Unmatched junction bases numbered 6, after V lost 0 bases and J lost 1 base. The CDR3 runs to 16 residues. In germline, CDR1 is LGHNA, CDR2 YNFKEQ. In nucleotides, the CDR3 is TGTGCCAGCAGCCAAGATCCGGACAGGTTGTCCTACGAGCAGTACTTC. It specifies CASSQDPDRLSYEQYF.

The V and J genes are TRBV6-1 and TRBJ1-1; a possible D gene is TRBD1 (6 bases). The ends were cut back, 5 bases at V and 0 bases at J, with 10 bases in the middle. Germline CDR1 is MNHNS and CDR2 is SASEGT. The length of the CDR3 is 14 residues. The CDR3 loop is CASSQDRMNTEAFF. CDR3 bases: TGTGCCAGCAGTCAAGACAGGATGAACACTGAAGCTTTCTTT.

This clone is a singleton in its sample. The chain has TRBV9 and TRBJ1-2; perhaps TRBD1 as D (6 bases). The germline V and J ends were trimmed by 0 bases and 3 bases, with 6 bases remaining between them. CDR1 SGDLS and CDR2 YYNGEE come from the germline V gene. The CDR3 is made up of 13 amino acids. CDR3 nucleotides: TGTGCCAGCAGCGTAGAGGGGGACTATGGCTACACCTTC. Its protein is CASSVEGDYGYTF.

The chain carries TRBV27 and TRBJ2-5, with 7 bases aligning to TRBD2. The CDR3 is made up of 16 amino acids. Germline loops: CDR1 MNHEY, CDR2 SMNVEV (reference sequence). V shed 3 bases and J 5 bases; nucleotides not matched to a gene: 12. The DNA of the CDR3 is TGTGCCAGCAGTTTTCACGGCGGGAGTGCTTTGGAGACCCAGTACTTC. It codes for CASSFHGGSALETQYF.

CDR3 in amino acids: CASSENRGAAVASGELFF. In nucleotides, the CDR3 is TGTGCCAGCAGTGAAAACAGGGGCGCGGCCGTTGCATCCGGGGAGCTGTTTTTT. The rearrangement uses TRBV2 and TRBJ2-2, with 7 bases matching TRBD1. Germline CDR1 reads SNHLY; CDR2 reads FYNNEI. The CDR3 runs 18 residues. V was clipped by 2 bases and J by 6 bases; unmatched bases: 15.

The chain is built from TRBV7-2 and TRBJ2-5, with D maybe TRBD1 (5 bases). The CDR3 totals 13 residues. CDR1 SGHTA and CDR2 FQGNSA come from the germline V gene. Trimming stripped 4 bases from V and 1 base from J, with 7 bases between. In nucleotides, the CDR3 is TGTGCCAGCAGCTCGGACACCCAAGAGACCCAGTACTTC. Amino acids: CASSSDTQETQYF. The full variable domain, completed using reference TRBV7-2 and TRBJ2-5, is GAGVSQSPSNKVTEKGKDVELRCDPISGHTALYWYRQSLGQGLEFLIYFQGNSAPDKSGLPSDRFSAERTGGSVSTLTIQRTQQEDSAVYLCASSSDTQETQYFGPGTRLLVL.

The chain uses TRBV29-1 and TRBJ2-2; D might be TRBD1 or TRBD2, each matching 5 bases. The CDR3 is 14 amino acids. V shed 4 bases and J shed 1 base, with 10 bases lying between them. Germline CDR1 and CDR2: SQVTM and ANQGSEA. CDR3 sequence: CSVGRGVNTGELFF. The CDR3, as DNA: TGCAGCGTTGGTAGAGGGGTGAACACCGGGGAGCTGTTTTTT.

This chain uses TRBV15 with TRBJ2-1; D gene ambiguous. The CDR3 covers 15 residues. With 4 bases removed from V and 8 bases from J, the gap between germline ends came to 18 bases. Germline CDR1 and CDR2: LNHNV and YYDKDF (reference sequence). The CDR3 bases are TGTGCCACCAGCATTGGGCCCACAATGGGCCATGAGCAGTTCTTC. Protein sequence: CATSIGPTMGHEQFF.

In this sample, this clone turned up a few times. The genes are TRBV27 and TRBJ1-1, with 7 bases matching TRBD1. Germline V gives CDR1 MNHEY, CDR2 SMNVEV (reference sequence). The CDR3 spans 12 residues. The V segment lost 6 bases and the J segment 7 bases; nucleotides outside the gene matches: 5. The CDR3 DNA sequence: TGTGCCAGCAGATACCACAGGGGTGAAGCTTTCTTT. Translated: CASRYHRGEAFF.

The V call is TRBV7-5, the J call TRBJ1-1. TRBV7-5 is described as a pseudogene. The CDR3 length is 21 residues. CDR3 DNA sequence: TGTGTCAGAAGCTTAGTCCCCCGGGACACTCCACTCCGGGGGGCGAACACTGAAGCTTTCTTT. Protein product: CVRSLVPRDTPLRGANTEAFF.

This clone was seen a few times. The chain combines TRBV6-6 with TRBJ2-1; 8 nucleotides match TRBD1. V trimming: 5 bases; J trimming: 10 bases; junction bases outside the gene matches: 7. Germline CDR1 MNHNY, CDR2 SVGAGI (reference sequence). The CDR3 runs 13 residues. CDR3 residues: CASSMDRVGEQFF. In nucleotides, the CDR3 is TGTGCCAGCAGTATGGACAGGGTGGGCGAGCAGTTCTTC.

This chain uses TRBV29-1 with TRBJ2-7; no definite D call. This CDR3 contains 13 residues. V was clipped by 4 bases and J by 6 bases, with 16 bases between them. Per germline, CDR1 SQVTM and CDR2 ANQGSEA. The CDR3 sequence: CSVGAGPLSEQYF. The CDR3 nucleotides read TGCAGCGTTGGGGCAGGACCCTTAAGCGAGCAGTACTTC.

The rearrangement links TRBV14 to TRBJ2-3, with unresolved D. The length of the CDR3 is 13 residues. Trimming took off 0 bases at V and 4 bases at J, with 5 bases between the two ends. Germline CDR1 and CDR2: SGHDN and FVKESK. CDR3 sequence (DNA): TGTGCCAGCAGCCAAGATGGGGCAGATACGCAGTATTTT. Translated: CASSQDGADTQYF. The complete variable domain, with remaining parts taken from reference TRBV14 and TRBJ2-3, reads EAGVTQFPSHSVIEKGQTVTLRCDPISGHDNLYWYRRVMGKEIKFLLHFVKESKQDESGMPNNRFLAERTGGTYSTLKVQPAELEDSGVYFCASSQDGADTQYFGPGTRLTVL.

This clone was recorded a few times. The chain couples TRBV4-2 to TRBJ1-1; possible D gene TRBD1, 5 bases. This CDR3 has 15 amino acids. V was trimmed by 0 bases and J by 6 bases, leaving 14 bases between them. Looked up from germline, CDR1 is LGHNA and CDR2 is YNFKEQ. Here the CDR3 DNA reads TGTGCCAGCAGCCAAGAAGGGGCTATCTGGGCTGAAGCTTTCTTT. As protein: CASSQEGAIWAEAFF.